The rows below give T cell receptor beta chains drawn from one sample of a study of T cell responses to AZD1222 COVID-19 vaccine. TCRdb's copy holds only in-frame clones and misses some; the assay was immunoSEQ multiplex PCR. The profile shows about 82,000 clones, 83% of them singletons. Sequenced here: peripheral blood, sampled 28 days after the second AZD1222 dose. Receptors were obtained from an adult who received the AZD1222 COVID-19 vaccine. CDR3s include the opening cysteine and the closing phenylalanine or tryptophan. The D gene is left open where the match is weak. Some rows have no size entry. The others give once, few or many, or a class for an expanded clone.

v_gene	d_gene	abundance	j_gene	CDR3aa	CDR3nt
TRBV6-6	-	-	TRBJ2-1	CACRNYAGASYNEQFF	TGTGCCTGCCGAAACTACGCCGGGGCTTCCTACAATGAGCAGTTCTTC
TRBV28	-	-	TRBJ2-7	CASSWRGLGEQYF	TGTGCCAGCAGTTGGAGGGGGCTAGGAGAGCAGTACTTC
TRBV3-1/TRBV3-2	-	-	TRBJ2-1	CASSQAHGRLFYNEQFF	TGTGCCAGCAGCCAAGCACATGGCAGATTATTCTACAATGAGCAGTTCTTC
TRBV10-3	-	-	TRBJ1-5	CAISEFDSTFNQPQHF	TGTGCCATCAGTGAGTTTGACAGTACCTTCAATCAGCCCCAGCATTTT
TRBV4-2	TRBD2	-	TRBJ2-1	CASSQAGTSGSYEQFF	TGTGCCAGCAGCCAAGCTGGGACTAGCGGGAGTTATGAGCAGTTCTTC
TRBV5-1	-	-	TRBJ1-1	CASSLSGGNTEAFF	TGCGCCAGCAGCTTGTCTGGGGGAAACACTGAAGCTTTCTTT
TRBV6-5	-	-	TRBJ1-5	CASAGYGNQPQHF	TGTGCCAGCGCAGGGTACGGCAATCAGCCCCAGCATTTT
TRBV30	TRBD1	medium-sized	TRBJ2-1	CAWSVLGDRSNEQFF	TGTGCCTGGAGTGTACTGGGGGACAGGAGCAATGAGCAGTTCTTC
TRBV5-1	-	-	TRBJ1-1	CASSLSMNTEAFF	TGCGCCAGCAGCTTGAGTATGAACACTGAAGCTTTCTTT
TRBV7-2	-	-	TRBJ1-2	CASSLEVIYGYTF	TGTGCCAGCAGCTTAGAGGTCATCTATGGCTACACCTTC
TRBV18	TRBD1	-	TRBJ1-1	CASSPSGTGRMNTEAFF	TGTGCCAGCTCACCCTCCGGGACAGGGCGTATGAACACTGAAGCTTTCTTT
TRBV6-5	-	-	TRBJ2-7	CASSYTGSTYEQYF	TGTGCCAGCAGTTACACAGGGTCTACCTACGAGCAGTACTTC
TRBV7-9	-	-	TRBJ2-3	CATQTRYF	TGTGCCACCCAAACGCGGTATTTT
TRBV19	TRBD2	-	TRBJ2-7	CASSNPGTSGRYEQYF	TGTGCCAGTAGTAACCCCGGGACTAGCGGGAGGTACGAGCAGTACTTC
TRBV19	TRBD2	-	TRBJ2-7	CASSYRLAGGYEQYF	TGTGCCAGTAGTTACCGACTAGCGGGAGGCTACGAGCAGTACTTC
TRBV7-9	TRBD1	many	TRBJ2-2	CASSAVDRVVGELFF	TGTGCCAGCAGCGCCGTGGACAGGGTTGTCGGGGAGCTGTTTTTT
TRBV7-3	-	-	TRBJ1-2	CASSPDRNYGYTF	TGTGCCAGCAGCCCCGACAGGAACTATGGCTACACCTTC
TRBV2	-	once	TRBJ2-7	CASTTRSKQYF	TGTGCCAGCACTACCCGGAGTAAGCAGTACTTC
TRBV27	TRBD1	-	TRBJ1-5	CASSPSRGVQPQHF	TGTGCCAGCAGTCCGAGCAGGGGGGTTCAGCCCCAGCATTTT
TRBV9	-	-	TRBJ2-7	CASSFRPDYEQYF	TGTGCCAGCAGCTTCAGACCCGATTACGAGCAGTACTTC
TRBV6-2/TRBV6-3	-	-	TRBJ2-1	CASSVLGSPTNEQFF	TGTGCCAGCAGTGTTTTGGGGAGTCCCACCAATGAGCAGTTCTTC
TRBV30	-	-	TRBJ2-2	CAWSVHGRGTNTGELFF	TGTGCCTGGAGTGTCCACGGACGGGGAACGAACACCGGGGAGCTGTTTTTT
TRBV5-1	-	-	TRBJ1-4	CASSLVGRENEKLFF	TGCGCCAGCAGCTTGGTGGGCAGGGAAAATGAAAAACTGTTTTTT
TRBV28	-	-	TRBJ2-1	CASSPPTVRGEQFF	TGTGCCAGCAGTCCCCCGACAGTTAGGGGTGAGCAGTTCTTC
TRBV27	-	-	TRBJ1-1	CASSLSGENTEAFF	TGTGCCAGCAGTTTATCGGGGGAGAACACTGAAGCTTTCTTT
TRBV7-3	-	-	TRBJ2-3	CASSFSRNPSTDTQYF	TGTGCCAGCAGCTTTTCCCGCAATCCTAGCACAGATACGCAGTATTTT
TRBV19	-	-	TRBJ1-1	CASSSETYEPEAFF	TGTGCCAGTAGTTCAGAAACTTATGAACCTGAAGCTTTCTTT
TRBV19	TRBD1	-	TRBJ1-1	CASSLGTVNTEAFF	TGTGCCAGTAGTTTGGGGACAGTTAACACTGAAGCTTTCTTT
TRBV28	TRBD2	-	TRBJ2-5	CASSRGGGSRRETQYF	TGTGCCAGCAGCCGTGGCGGCGGGAGTAGGCGAGAGACCCAGTACTTC
TRBV6-6	-	-	TRBJ1-3	CASSYSGNTIYF	TGTGCCAGCAGTTACTCAGGAAACACCATATATTTT
TRBV28	-	-	TRBJ1-1	CASTLTGEAFF	TGTGCCAGCACTCTGACAGGAGAAGCTTTCTTT
TRBV6-2/TRBV6-3	-	once	TRBJ2-2	CASSYYTTGELFF	TGTGCCAGCAGTTACTATACGACCGGGGAGCTGTTTTTT
TRBV19	-	-	TRBJ1-3	CASSTRDPGNTIYF	TGTGCCAGTAGTACCCGGGACCCTGGAAACACCATATATTTT
TRBV6-2/TRBV6-3	-	-	TRBJ2-7	CASSVGWDEQYF	TGTGCCAGCAGTGTCGGTTGGGACGAGCAGTACTTC
TRBV30	TRBD1	once	TRBJ1-2	CARGQSNYGYTF	TGTGCCCGGGGACAGTCTAACTATGGCTACACCTTC
TRBV14	-	-	TRBJ1-1	CASSPQISRGSPSAFF	TGTGCCAGCAGCCCCCAAATTTCCCGGGGGAGTCCCTCAGCTTTCTTT
TRBV27	TRBD2	-	TRBJ2-1	CASSLEPGLAASYNEQFF	TGTGCCAGCAGTTTAGAACCGGGACTAGCGGCCTCCTACAATGAGCAGTTCTTC
TRBV7-6	TRBD2	-	TRBJ2-1	CASSQLAPKGYNEQFF	TGTGCCAGCAGCCAACTAGCGCCCAAGGGGTACAATGAGCAGTTCTTC
TRBV5-5	-	-	TRBJ2-7	CASSPSRQGGVYEQYF	TGTGCCAGCAGCCCGAGTCGGCAGGGGGGTGTCTACGAGCAGTACTTC
TRBV14	-	few	TRBJ1-1	CASSQDRVWANTEAFF	TGTGCCAGCAGCCAAGATCGAGTTTGGGCGAACACTGAAGCTTTCTTT
TRBV19	-	few	TRBJ1-4	CASSAGRASNEKLFF	TGTGCCAGTAGTGCGGGTCGAGCATCTAATGAAAAACTGTTTTTT
TRBV2	TRBD1	few	TRBJ1-5	CASSGGQGYQPQHF	TGTGCCAGCAGTGGGGGACAGGGGTATCAGCCCCAGCATTTT
TRBV5-4	-	once	TRBJ2-5	CASSLQGQTQYF	TGTGCCAGCAGCTTACAGGGACAGACCCAGTACTTC
TRBV7-3	TRBD1	-	TRBJ2-3	CASSLQGATDTQYF	TGTGCCAGCAGCCTACAGGGGGCTACAGATACGCAGTATTTT
TRBV5-8	-	-	TRBJ2-2	CASSSRQGGTGELFF	TGTGCCAGCAGCTCTAGGCAGGGAGGCACCGGGGAGCTGTTTTTT
TRBV28	-	few	TRBJ1-5	CASTPPRGAQHF	TGTGCCAGCACCCCCCCGAGGGGAGCCCAGCATTTT
TRBV7-6	-	few	TRBJ2-1	CASSFEVGSSYNEQFF	TGTGCCAGCAGCTTCGAGGTGGGGAGCTCCTACAATGAGCAGTTCTTC
TRBV11-3	TRBD2	-	TRBJ2-1	CASSPRGLAESNEQFF	TGTGCCAGCAGCCCCCGGGGACTAGCGGAGTCGAATGAGCAGTTCTTC
TRBV11-2	-	-	TRBJ2-3	CASSLDPLLITDTQYF	TGTGCCAGCAGCTTGGACCCCCTCCTGATCACAGATACGCAGTATTTT
TRBV4-3	TRBD1	-	TRBJ1-5	CASSQGTGGVFQPQHF	TGCGCCAGCAGCCAAGGGACAGGGGGCGTTTTTCAGCCCCAGCATTTT
TRBV5-4	-	once	TRBJ2-2	CASSLSRNLNTGELFF	TGTGCCAGCAGCTTAAGCCGGAACCTGAACACCGGGGAGCTGTTTTTT